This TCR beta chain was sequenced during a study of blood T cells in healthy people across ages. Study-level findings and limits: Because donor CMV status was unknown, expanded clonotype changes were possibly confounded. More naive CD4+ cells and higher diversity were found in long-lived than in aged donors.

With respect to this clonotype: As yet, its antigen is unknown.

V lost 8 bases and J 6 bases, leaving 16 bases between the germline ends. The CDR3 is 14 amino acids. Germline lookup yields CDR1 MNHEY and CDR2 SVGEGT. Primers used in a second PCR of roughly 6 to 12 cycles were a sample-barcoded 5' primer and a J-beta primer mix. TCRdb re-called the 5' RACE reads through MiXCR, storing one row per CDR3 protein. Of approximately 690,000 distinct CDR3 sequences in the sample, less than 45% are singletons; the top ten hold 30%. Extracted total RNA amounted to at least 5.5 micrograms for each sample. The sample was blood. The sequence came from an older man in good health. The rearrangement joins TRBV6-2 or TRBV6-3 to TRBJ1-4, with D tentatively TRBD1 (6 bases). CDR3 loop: CASQGQPGDEKLFF. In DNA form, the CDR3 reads TGTGCCAGCCAAGGACAGCCAGGAGATGAAAAACTGTTTTTT.